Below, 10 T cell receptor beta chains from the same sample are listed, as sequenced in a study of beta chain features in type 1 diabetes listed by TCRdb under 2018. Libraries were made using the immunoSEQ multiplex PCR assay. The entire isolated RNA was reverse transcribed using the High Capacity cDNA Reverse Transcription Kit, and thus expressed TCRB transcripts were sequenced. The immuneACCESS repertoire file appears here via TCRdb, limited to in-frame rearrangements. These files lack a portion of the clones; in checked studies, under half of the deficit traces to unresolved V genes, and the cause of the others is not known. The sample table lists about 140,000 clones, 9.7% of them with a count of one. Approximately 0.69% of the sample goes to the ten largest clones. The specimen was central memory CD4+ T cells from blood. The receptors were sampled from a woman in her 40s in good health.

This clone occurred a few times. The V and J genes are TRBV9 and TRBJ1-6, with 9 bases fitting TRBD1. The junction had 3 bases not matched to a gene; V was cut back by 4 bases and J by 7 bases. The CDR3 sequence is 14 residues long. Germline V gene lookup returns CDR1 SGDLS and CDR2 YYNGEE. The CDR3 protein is CASSSTGGNSPLHF. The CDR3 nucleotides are TGTGCCAGCAGCAGCACAGGGGGCAATTCACCCCTCCACTTT.

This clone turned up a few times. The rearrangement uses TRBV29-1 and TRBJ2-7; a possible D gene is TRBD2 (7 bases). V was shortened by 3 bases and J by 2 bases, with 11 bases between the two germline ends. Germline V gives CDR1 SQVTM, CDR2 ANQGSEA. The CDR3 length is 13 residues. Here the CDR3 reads CSVEAGAAYEQYF. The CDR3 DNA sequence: TGCAGCGTTGAGGCGGGGGCCGCCTACGAGCAGTACTTC.

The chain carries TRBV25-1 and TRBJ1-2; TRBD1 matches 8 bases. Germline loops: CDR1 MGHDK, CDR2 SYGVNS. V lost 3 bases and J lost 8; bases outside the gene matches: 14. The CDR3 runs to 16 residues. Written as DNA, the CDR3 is TGTGCCAGCAGTGACCCCGGGACAGGATCCCAATTAGGCTACACCTTC. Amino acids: CASSDPGTGSQLGYTF.

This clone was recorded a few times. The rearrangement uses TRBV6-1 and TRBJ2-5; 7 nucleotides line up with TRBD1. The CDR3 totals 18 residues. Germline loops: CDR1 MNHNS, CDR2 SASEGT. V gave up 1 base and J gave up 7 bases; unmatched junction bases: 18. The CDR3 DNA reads TGTGCCAGCAGTGAAGGGGGCTCGTTGGACAGGCGATTCGCGACCCAGTACTTC. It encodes CASSEGGSLDRRFATQYF.

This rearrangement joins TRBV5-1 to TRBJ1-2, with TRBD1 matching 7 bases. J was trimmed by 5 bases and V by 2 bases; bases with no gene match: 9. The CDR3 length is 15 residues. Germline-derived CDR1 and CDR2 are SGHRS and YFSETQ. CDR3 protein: CASSFPTGDLYGYTF. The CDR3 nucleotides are TGCGCCAGCAGCTTCCCTACAGGGGACTTATATGGCTACACCTTC.

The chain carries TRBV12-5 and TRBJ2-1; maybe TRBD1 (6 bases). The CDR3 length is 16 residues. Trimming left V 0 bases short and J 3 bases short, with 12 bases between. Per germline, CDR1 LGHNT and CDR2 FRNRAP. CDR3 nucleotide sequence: TGTGCTAGTGGTTTGGTACTTGGGACACACTACAATGAGCAGTTCTTC. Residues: CASGLVLGTHYNEQFF.

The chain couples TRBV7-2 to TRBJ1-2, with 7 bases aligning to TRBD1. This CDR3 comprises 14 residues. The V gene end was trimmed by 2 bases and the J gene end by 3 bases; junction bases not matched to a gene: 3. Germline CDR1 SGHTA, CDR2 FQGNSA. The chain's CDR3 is CASSLKGGDYGYTF. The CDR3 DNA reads TGTGCCAGCAGCTTAAAAGGGGGCGACTATGGCTACACCTTC.

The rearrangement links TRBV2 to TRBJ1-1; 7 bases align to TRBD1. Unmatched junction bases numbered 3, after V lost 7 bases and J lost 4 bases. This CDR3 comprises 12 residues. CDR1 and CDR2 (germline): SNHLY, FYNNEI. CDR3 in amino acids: CASKTGTTEAFF. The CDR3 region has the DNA TGTGCCAGCAAGACAGGGACCACTGAAGCTTTCTTT.

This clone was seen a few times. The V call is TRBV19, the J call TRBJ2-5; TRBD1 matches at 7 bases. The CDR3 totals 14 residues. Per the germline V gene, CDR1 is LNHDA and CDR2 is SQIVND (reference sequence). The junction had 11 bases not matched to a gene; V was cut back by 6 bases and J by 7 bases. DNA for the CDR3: TGTGCCAGTAGACGGGACAGTCCACGCGGGACCCAGTACTTC. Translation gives CASRRDSPRGTQYF. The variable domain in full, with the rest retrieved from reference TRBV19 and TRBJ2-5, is DGGITQSPKYLFRKEGQNVTLSCEQNLNHDAMYWYRQDPGQGLRLIYYSQIVNDFQKGDIAEGYSVSREKKESFPLTVTSAQKNPTAFYLCASRRDSPRGTQYFGPGTRLLVL.

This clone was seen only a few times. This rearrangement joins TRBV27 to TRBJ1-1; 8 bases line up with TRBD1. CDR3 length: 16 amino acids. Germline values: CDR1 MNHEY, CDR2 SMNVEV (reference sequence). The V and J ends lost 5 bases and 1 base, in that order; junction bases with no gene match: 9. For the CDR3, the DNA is TGTGCCAGCAGTGGATGGACAGGGCGAGGGAACACTGAAGCTTTCTTT. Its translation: CASSGWTGRGNTEAFF.